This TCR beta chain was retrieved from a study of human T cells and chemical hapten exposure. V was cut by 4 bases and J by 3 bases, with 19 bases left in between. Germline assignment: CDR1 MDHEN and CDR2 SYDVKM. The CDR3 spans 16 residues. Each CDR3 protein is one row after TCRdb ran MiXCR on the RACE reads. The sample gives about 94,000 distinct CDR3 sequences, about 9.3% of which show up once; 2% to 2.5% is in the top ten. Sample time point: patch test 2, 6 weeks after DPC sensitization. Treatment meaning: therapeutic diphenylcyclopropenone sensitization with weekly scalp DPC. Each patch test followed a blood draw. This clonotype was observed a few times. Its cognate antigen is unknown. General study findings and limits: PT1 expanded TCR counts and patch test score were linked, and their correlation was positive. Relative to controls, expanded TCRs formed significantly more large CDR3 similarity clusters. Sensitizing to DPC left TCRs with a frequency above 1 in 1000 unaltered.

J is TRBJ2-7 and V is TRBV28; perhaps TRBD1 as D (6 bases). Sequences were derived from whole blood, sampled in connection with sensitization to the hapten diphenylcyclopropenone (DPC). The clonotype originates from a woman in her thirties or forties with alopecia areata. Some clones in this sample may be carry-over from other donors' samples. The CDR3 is CASSSNRAAIYYEQYF. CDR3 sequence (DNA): TGTGCCAGCAGTTCTAACAGGGCAGCGATTTACTACGAGCAGTACTTC.